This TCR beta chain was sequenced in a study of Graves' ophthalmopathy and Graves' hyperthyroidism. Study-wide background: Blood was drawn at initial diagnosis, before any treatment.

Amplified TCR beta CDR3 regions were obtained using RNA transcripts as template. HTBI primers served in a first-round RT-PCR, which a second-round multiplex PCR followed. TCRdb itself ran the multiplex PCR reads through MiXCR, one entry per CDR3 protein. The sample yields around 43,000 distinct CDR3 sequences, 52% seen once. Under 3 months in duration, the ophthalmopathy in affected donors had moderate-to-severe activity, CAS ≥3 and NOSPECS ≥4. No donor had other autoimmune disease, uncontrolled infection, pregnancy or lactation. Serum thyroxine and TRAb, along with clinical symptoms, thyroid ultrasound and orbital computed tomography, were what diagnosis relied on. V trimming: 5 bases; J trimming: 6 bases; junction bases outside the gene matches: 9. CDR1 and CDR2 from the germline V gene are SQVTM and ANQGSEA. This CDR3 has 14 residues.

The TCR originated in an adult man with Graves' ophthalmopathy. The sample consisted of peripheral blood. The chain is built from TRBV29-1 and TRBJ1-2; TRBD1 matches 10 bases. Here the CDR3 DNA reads TGCAGCGTTCTGCCGGTGGGGACAGGGGATGGCTACACCTTC. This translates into CSVLPVGTGDGYTF.